The next 20 T cell receptor beta chains were all read from a single sample in a study of cytomegalovirus exposure and HLA in healthy donors. Vbeta (60) and Jbeta (13) primers were used in the PCR. TCRdb keeps only in-frame clones here, not all; method: immunoSEQ multiplex PCR. The sample yields 150,000 to 170,000 clones, around 81% seen once. The sequenced material came from PBMCs. These receptors were obtained from a woman aged 40 to 50 in good health and CMV-seropositive.

The chain carries TRBV5-6 and TRBJ2-7; 8 bases agree with TRBD2. The CDR3 has 15 residues. Germline-derived CDR1 and CDR2 are SGHDT and YYEEEE. V lost 4 bases and J lost 3; bases outside the gene matches: 9. CDR3 loop: CASSRGTSGLYEQYF. The CDR3 nucleotides are TGTGCCAGCAGCCGAGGCACTAGCGGCCTCTACGAGCAGTACTTC. Using reference TRBV5-6 and TRBJ2-7 for the parts outside the CDR3, the full variable domain is DAGVTQSPTHLIKTRGQQVTLRCSPKSGHDTVSWYQQALGQGPQFIFQYYEEEERQRGNFPDRFSGHQFPNYSSELNVNALLLGDSALYLCASSRGTSGLYEQYFGPGTRLTVT.

The chain uses TRBV5-1 and TRBJ2-7; TRBD1 aligns across 8 bases. The germline gives CDR1 SGHRS, CDR2 YFSETQ. The CDR3 sequence is 14 residues long. With V trimmed by 3 bases and J by 2 bases, 4 bases remained unmatched. The CDR3 here is CASSYRTGPYEQYF. The CDR3 DNA follows: TGCGCCAGCAGCTACAGGACAGGGCCCTACGAGCAGTACTTC. Based on the CDR3 plus reference TRBV5-1 and TRBJ2-7, the full variable domain is KAGVTQTPRYLIKTRGQQVTLSCSPISGHRSVSWYQQTPGQGLQFLFEYFSETQRNKGNFPGRFSGRQFSNSRSEMNVSTLELGDSALYLCASSYRTGPYEQYFGPGTRLTVT.

Remarks on this clone: Other DNA sequences in the sample encode the same CDR3. V and J are TRBV11-2 and TRBJ2-3; TRBD2 agrees at 10 bases. The CDR3 covers 16 residues. V dropped 1 base and J dropped 3; count of bases not matched to a gene: 4. From germline, CDR1 is SGHAT and CDR2 FQNNGV. The CDR3 loop reads CASSLVISGRTDTQYF. DNA of the CDR3: TGTGCCAGCAGCTTAGTGATTAGCGGGAGGACAGATACGCAGTATTTT.

This sequence joins TRBV19 and TRBJ2-1; TRBD2 agrees at 14 bases. After removal of 7 bases from V and 2 bases from J, the junction contained 16 bases not matched to a gene. Germline-derived CDR1 and CDR2 are LNHDA and SQIVND (reference sequence). This CDR3 is 20 amino acids long. The DNA for the CDR3 is TGTGCCAGTATCTCCCCCGGGACTAGCGGGAGTGATATAACCTACAATGAGCAGTTCTTC. Protein: CASISPGTSGSDITYNEQFF.

The chain couples TRBV7-9 to TRBJ1-4; possible D gene TRBD1, 5 bases. Germline CDR1 SEHNR, CDR2 FQNEAQ (reference sequence). The germline V and J ends were trimmed by 2 bases and 0 bases, with 16 bases remaining between them. The CDR3 runs 18 residues. The CDR3: CASSLRSGMVSTNEKLFF. CDR3 DNA: TGTGCCAGCAGCTTAAGATCAGGGATGGTTTCAACTAATGAAAAACTGTTTTTT.

The rearrangement uses TRBV6-5 and TRBJ2-3, with 7 bases aligning to TRBD2. The ends lost 5 bases at V and 2 bases at J; junction bases unmatched: 4. The CDR3 spans 14 residues. Germline CDR1 reads MNHEY; CDR2 reads SVGAGI. CDR3 nucleotides: TGTGCCAGCAGTGATCTAGCGGACACAGATACGCAGTATTTT. This codes for CASSDLADTDTQYF.

J is TRBJ2-3 and V is TRBV10-3, with 7 bases that match TRBD1. The CDR3 consists of 15 residues. Germline trimming cut 6 bases from V and 2 bases from J; bases unmatched to any gene: 8. Germline CDR1 reads ENHRY; CDR2 reads SYGVKD. The CDR3 bases are TGTGCCATCAGGTTGGGACAGAAAAACACAGATACGCAGTATTTT. Translated, it gives CAIRLGQKNTDTQYF.

The chain carries TRBV4-2 and TRBJ2-1; TRBD2 agrees at 12 bases. Germline assignment: CDR1 LGHNA and CDR2 YNFKEQ. The CDR3 consists of 18 residues. The trim removed 4 bases at V and 4 bases at J, leaving 11 bases unmatched. The CDR3 DNA follows: TGTGCCAGCAGCCCCCAGAAGACTAGCGGGAGTTCTTACAATGAGCAGTTCTTC. Translated, it gives CASSPQKTSGSSYNEQFF.

This clone was recorded once. V gene TRBV5-4 combines with J gene TRBJ2-7; D perhaps matches TRBD2 (5 bases). The CDR3 sequence is 15 residues long. V was pared by 4 bases and J by 2 bases, with 16 bases between. Germline V gives CDR1 SGHNT, CDR2 YYREEE (reference sequence). CDR3 in amino acids: CASSTGGAEAYEQYF. DNA for the CDR3: TGTGCCAGCAGCACGGGTGGAGCGGAGGCCTACGAGCAGTACTTC.

J is TRBJ2-3 and V is TRBV14; TRBD2 matches at 8 bases. This CDR3 contains 16 residues. V lost 4 bases and J lost 4; bases outside the gene matches: 10. Germline V lookup: CDR1 SGHDN, CDR2 FVKESK. CDR3 loop: CASSRLASGSSDTQYF. DNA of the CDR3: TGTGCCAGCAGCCGTCTGGCCAGCGGGAGTTCAGATACGCAGTATTTT. Full variable domain (rest looked up from reference TRBV14 and TRBJ2-3): EAGVTQFPSHSVIEKGQTVTLRCDPISGHDNLYWYRRVMGKEIKFLLHFVKESKQDESGMPNNRFLAERTGGTYSTLKVQPAELEDSGVYFCASSRLASGSSDTQYFGPGTRLTVL.

The J gene is TRBJ1-2, the V gene TRBV13, with TRBD1 as a possible D gene (6 bases). Trimming took off 5 bases at V and 8 bases at J, with 18 bases between the two ends. This CDR3 comprises 14 residues. Germline V gives CDR1 PRHDT, CDR2 FYEKMQ (reference sequence). In DNA, the CDR3 is TGTGCCAGCAGCATAACAGGGTTTACCAGCGGCTACACCTTC. Its protein product is CASSITGFTSGYTF. Variable domain in full (rest from reference TRBV13 and TRBJ1-2): AAGVIQSPRHLIKEKRETATLKCYPIPRHDTVYWYQQGPGQDPQFLISFYEKMQSDKGSIPDRFSAQQFSDYHSELNMSSLELGDSALYFCASSITGFTSGYTFGSGTRLTVV.

This rearrangement joins TRBV12-5 to TRBJ2-3; 12 bases line up with TRBD2. V dropped 6 bases and J dropped 4; count of bases not matched to a gene: 5. The germline V gene encodes CDR1 LGHNT and CDR2 FRNRAP. The CDR3 has 15 residues. The CDR3 bases are TGTGCTAGTGGCTTGACTAGCGGGAGACCAGATACGCAGTATTTT. Amino acids: CASGLTSGRPDTQYF.

This chain links TRBV14 with TRBJ2-1; the match to TRBD1 covers 9 bases. Per germline, CDR1 SGHDN and CDR2 FVKESK. The trim removed 4 bases at V and 4 bases at J, leaving 17 bases unmatched. CDR3 length: 19 residues. CDR3 region: CASSPIRGQGPSLYNEQFF. DNA for the CDR3: TGTGCCAGCAGCCCTATTAGAGGACAGGGGCCCTCACTTTACAATGAGCAGTTCTTC.

The chain employs TRBV7-3 and TRBJ2-1; 9 nucleotides line up with TRBD2. The CDR3 has 14 residues. The trim removed 5 bases at V and 4 bases at J, leaving 3 bases unmatched. Germline-derived CDR1 and CDR2 are SGHTA and FQGTGA. The DNA for the CDR3 is TGTGCCAGCAGCCAAGCGGGAGGATACAATGAGCAGTTCTTC. It specifies CASSQAGGYNEQFF. The whole variable domain, remainder taken from reference TRBV7-3 and TRBJ2-1, is GAGVSQTPSNKVTEKGKYVELRCDPISGHTALYWYRQSLGQGPEFLIYFQGTGAADDSGLPNDRFFAVRPEGSVSTLKIQRTERGDSAVYLCASSQAGGYNEQFFGPGTRLTVL.

The rearrangement uses TRBV19 and TRBJ1-4; no clear D. Per germline, CDR1 LNHDA and CDR2 SQIVND (reference sequence). This CDR3 region has 15 residues. V lost 5 bases and J lost 7, with 17 bases in between. This CDR3 reads CASSAPARSGEKLFF. DNA for the CDR3: TGTGCCAGTAGTGCCCCAGCTCGATCGGGTGAAAAACTGTTTTTT.

This clone was counted a single time. The V and J genes are TRBV10-3 and TRBJ2-7, with 7 bases matching TRBD1. The CDR3 extends over 12 amino acids. The germline CDR1 and CDR2 sequences are ENHRY and SYGVKD. V was clipped by 10 bases and J by 6 bases; unmatched bases: 9. CDR3 coding DNA: TGTGCCACCGAACAAGGGGGCCCCGAGCAGTACTTC. It specifies CATEQGGPEQYF.

This rearrangement joins TRBV11-2 to TRBJ1-5; 7 positions agree with TRBD1. J gave up 3 bases and V 4 bases, and 6 bases lay outside the gene matches. CDR1 and CDR2 (germline): SGHAT, FQNNGV. This CDR3 has 15 amino acids. The CDR3 DNA reads as TGTGCCAGCAGCTCTTCAGGACAGGTCAATCAGCCCCAGCATTTT. This gives the protein CASSSSGQVNQPQHF. The whole variable domain, filled in from reference TRBV11-2 and TRBJ1-5, reads EAGVAQSPRYKIIEKRQSVAFWCNPISGHATLYWYQQILGQGPKLLIQFQNNGVVDDSQLPKDRFSAERLKGVDSTLKIQPAKLEDSAVYLCASSSSGQVNQPQHFGDGTRLSIL.

This chain joins TRBV30 and TRBJ2-5; unclear D gene. CDR1 GTSNPN and CDR2 SVGIG come from the germline V gene (reference sequence). CDR3 length: 11 amino acids. The V end was cut by 2 bases, the J end by 4 bases, with 5 bases between. The CDR3 bases are TGTGCCTGGAGTATCGGAGAGACCCAGTACTTC. It codes for CAWSIGETQYF. Looking up the rest from reference TRBV30 and TRBJ2-5 gives the full variable domain: SQTIHQWPATLVQPVGSPLSLECTVEGTSNPNLYWYRQAAGRGLQLLFYSVGIGQISSEVPQNLSASRPQDRQFILSSKKLLLSDSGFYLCAWSIGETQYFGPGTRLLVL.

The chain uses TRBV29-1 and TRBJ2-6, with 11 bases lining up with TRBD1. Germline V lookup: CDR1 SQVTM, CDR2 ANQGSEA. V lost 4 bases to trimming and J lost 0 bases; unmatched junction nucleotides: 2. The CDR3 spans 16 residues. The CDR3 is CSVGGTGGSGANVLTF. CDR3 DNA sequence: TGCAGCGTTGGCGGGACAGGGGGCTCTGGGGCCAACGTCCTGACTTTC.

The gene calls are TRBV2 and TRBJ2-1, with D possibly matching TRBD2 (6 bases). CDR3 length: 15 residues. Trimming took 6 bases from V and 3 from J, leaving 15 bases between them. Per germline, CDR1 SNHLY and CDR2 FYNNEI. CDR3 region: CASREPGLLYNEQFF. The CDR3 nucleotides read TGTGCCAGCAGGGAGCCGGGACTTCTCTACAATGAGCAGTTCTTC.